This T cell receptor beta chain was found in a study of T cell repertoires in cytomegalovirus infection. Whole-study context: Matching HLA type and CMV infection were both indicated by public TCR beta signatures.

Study-wide points: Using cumulative public TCR beta family frequency, the authors identified those who carried CMV together with the relevant HLA. Clonotype analysis showed dominance of the ex vivo response by HLA-C-restricted CMV-specific TCR beta clonotypes.

This clonotype showed up just a few times. The antigen remains undetermined. Each CDR3 protein gets one entry after TCRdb re-called the reads with MiXCR. The table records 170,000 or so distinct CDR3 sequences, approximately 17% of them present only once. The specimen was CD8+ T cells from PBMCs. This TCR was recovered from a human donor in good health (CMV status not recorded). Some clones in this sample may be carry-over from other donors' samples.

CDR3 sequence (DNA): TGTGCCAGCAGCTCCGACAGGGCTCAAGAGACCCAGTACTTC. The encoded protein is CASSSDRAQETQYF. J is TRBJ2-5 and V is TRBV7-9; TRBD1 matches at 7 bases. Looked up from germline, CDR1 is SEHNR and CDR2 is FQNEAQ (reference sequence). After removal of 4 bases from V and 2 bases from J, the junction contained 4 bases not matched to a gene. This CDR3 comprises 14 residues.